This T cell receptor (beta chain) comes out of a study of T-cell memory formation after mild COVID-19. This CDR3 comprises 13 residues. Germline V gives CDR1 SGHRS, CDR2 YFSETQ. V was pared by 6 bases and J by 4 bases, with 11 bases between. TCRdb analysed the 5' RACE reads with MiXCR anew, one entry per CDR3 protein. The table includes roughly 410,000 distinct CDR3 sequences, about 24% detected once. This clonotype has a handful of counts. The material sequenced was PBMCs or a T cell subset sorted from them (not recorded which). The origin of this receptor is an adult woman who had mild COVID-19 (a few samples of this study predate the infection). Cell type and time point are not known. The genes are TRBV5-1 and TRBJ2-1; D call uncertain. The CDR3, as DNA: TGCGCCAGCAACACTTACCCGTACAATGAGCAGTTCTTC. This codes for CASNTYPYNEQFF.